These 26 T cell receptor beta chains were sequenced from one sample in a study of cytotoxic CD8 clonotypes in ibrutinib-treated CLL. Produced via immunoSEQ multiplex PCR; TCRdb's table is partial and in-frame only. The sample has some 70,000 clones, just over 90% seen once. The specimen was PBMCs, collected after 12 months of ibrutinib treatment. The receptors were gathered from a human donor with chronic lymphocytic leukemia.

The sample holds a few counts of this clone. The chain employs TRBV7-3 and TRBJ2-3, with D perhaps assigned TRBD1 or TRBD2 (5 bases each). Trimming left V 3 bases short and J 6 bases short, with 10 bases between. The V gene's germline CDR1 is SGHTA and CDR2 FQGTGA. The CDR3 covers 13 residues. CDR3 DNA: TGTGCCAGCAGCTTTCGAGGGGAGGATACGCAGTATTTT. It codes for CASSFRGEDTQYF.

The chain uses TRBV5-4 and TRBJ1-1; a weak D match, TRBD1 (5 bases). CDR3 length: 13 amino acids. Germline lookup yields CDR1 SGHNT and CDR2 YYREEE (reference sequence). V lost 0 bases and J 5 bases, leaving 8 bases between the germline ends. CDR3 nucleotide sequence: TGTGCCAGCAGCTTGGCCGGGACTACTGAAGCTTTCTTT. It codes for CASSLAGTTEAFF.

The J gene is TRBJ2-4, the V gene TRBV19; 11 bases line up with TRBD1. Germline V lookup: CDR1 LNHDA, CDR2 SQIVND (reference sequence). The V gene end was trimmed by 1 base and the J gene end by 0 bases; junction bases not matched to a gene: 2. The CDR3 is made up of 17 amino acids. The CDR3 nucleotides read TGTGCCAGTAGTATAGGGGGGACAGGGGGAGCCAAAAACATTCAGTACTTC. Its translation is CASSIGGTGGAKNIQYF.

This rearrangement joins TRBV5-4 to TRBJ1-5; no clear D. The V end was cut by 2 bases, the J end by 0 bases, with 9 bases between. This CDR3 comprises 15 residues. Germline V gene data show CDR1 as SGHNT and CDR2 as YYREEE (reference sequence). DNA of the CDR3: TGTGCCAGCAGCTTTGGAGGGAATAGCAATCAGCCCCAGCATTTT. As protein: CASSFGGNSNQPQHF.

V and J are TRBV5-1 and TRBJ2-3; D unresolved. Trimming pared 4 bases from V and 6 bases from J, leaving 9 bases between. The CDR3 runs 12 residues. Germline V lookup: CDR1 SGHRS, CDR2 YFSETQ. CDR3 in amino acids: CASSPTADTQYF. The CDR3 nucleotides are TGCGCCAGCAGCCCTACTGCGGATACGCAGTATTTT.

This chain joins TRBV28 and TRBJ2-3; 12 bases map to TRBD2. V dropped 4 bases and J dropped 3; count of bases not matched to a gene: 2. Germline V lookup: CDR1 MDHEN, CDR2 SYDVKM. The CDR3 extends over 15 amino acids. CDR3 nucleotides: TGTGCCAGCAGTTCCCTAGCGGGAGGGACAGATACGCAGTATTTT. Translated, it gives CASSSLAGGTDTQYF.

This clone came up once. The rearrangement joins TRBV7-3 to TRBJ2-3; weak D call: TRBD2 (7 bases). The CDR3 totals 15 residues. The germline CDR1 and CDR2 sequences are SGHTA and FQGTGA. The V end lost 1 base, the J end lost 3 bases, and 11 bases lay between the germline ends. The CDR3 DNA is TGTGCCAGCAGCTTAAGAGGGGGGGCGACAGATACGCAGTATTTT. It is translated as CASSLRGGATDTQYF.

This clone was observed a handful of times. The chain combines TRBV4-1 with TRBJ2-1, with a possible D match to TRBD2 (5 bases). Per the germline V gene, CDR1 is MGHRA and CDR2 is YSYEKL. V was shortened by 4 bases and J by 4 bases, with 14 bases between the two germline ends. This CDR3 has 15 amino acids. CDR3 residues: CASSLWTGKYNEQFF. For the CDR3, the DNA is TGCGCCAGCAGCCTCTGGACTGGGAAGTACAATGAGCAGTTCTTC.

The chain links TRBV6-5 to TRBJ2-7, with TRBD1 matching over 7 bases. Losses at the gene ends were 5 bases for V and 7 bases for J; bases not matched to a gene: 11. The CDR3 totals 14 residues. Germline V gene sequence: CDR1 MNHEY, CDR2 SVGAGI. CDR3 bases: TGTGCCAGCAGTAAAAGGGGACAGTCTCGGGAGCAGTACTTC. This codes for CASSKRGQSREQYF.

This rearrangement joins TRBV5-1 to TRBJ1-4, with 7 positions matching TRBD1. The CDR3 length is 14 residues. V dropped 2 bases and J dropped 7; count of bases not matched to a gene: 5. Per germline, CDR1 SGHRS and CDR2 YFSETQ. In DNA, the CDR3 is TGCGCCAGCAGCTTTACGACAGGGCCTGAAAAACTGTTTTTT. Amino acids: CASSFTTGPEKLFF.

CDR3 bases: TGTGCTAGTGGTTTGTATCGTAGGCAGGTTAATGAAAAACTGTTTTTT. Translated: CASGLYRRQVNEKLFF. The chain recombines TRBV12-5 with TRBJ1-4; D unclear. V lost 2 bases to trimming and J lost 4 bases, with 14 bases between them. Germline V CDR1 and CDR2: LGHNT, FRNRAP. CDR3 length: 16 amino acids.

This rearrangement joins TRBV6-1 to TRBJ2-1; D is unresolved. Germline V lookup: CDR1 MNHNS, CDR2 SASEGT. The CDR3 extends over 10 amino acids. Trimming removed 6 bases at V and 7 bases at J, with 4 bases between. The DNA of the CDR3 is TGTGCCAGCAGACGAAATGAGCAGTTCTTC. Translated, it gives CASRRNEQFF.

The V call is TRBV2, the J call TRBJ2-7, with unresolved D. With 5 bases removed from V and 2 bases from J, the gap between germline ends came to 10 bases. Germline V CDR1 and CDR2: SNHLY, FYNNEI. The length of the CDR3 is 13 residues. CDR3: CASSPTPAYEQYF. The CDR3 nucleotides read TGTGCCAGCAGTCCGACTCCTGCCTACGAGCAGTACTTC. The full variable domain, in which reference TRBV2 and TRBJ2-7 provide the parts outside the CDR3, is EPEVTQTPSHQVTQMGQEVILRCVPISNHLYFYWYRQILGQKVEFLVSFYNNEISEKSEIFDDQFSVERPDGSNFTLKIRSTKLEDSAMYFCASSPTPAYEQYFGPGTRLTVT.

The chain couples TRBV9 to TRBJ2-5; TRBD2 aligns across 7 bases. The V gene end was trimmed by 1 base and the J gene end by 2 bases; junction bases not matched to a gene: 5. The germline V gene has CDR1 SGDLS and CDR2 YYNGEE. The CDR3 length is 15 residues. The CDR3, as DNA: TGTGCCAGCAGCGTATTGGGACTATCACAAGAGACCCAGTACTTC. Translated: CASSVLGLSQETQYF.

The chain joins TRBV7-9 to TRBJ1-1; unclear D gene. The CDR3 totals 16 residues. Trimming removed 1 base at V and 0 bases at J, with 12 bases between. The germline CDR1 and CDR2 sequences are SEHNR and FQNEAQ (reference sequence). DNA for the CDR3: TGTGCCAGCAGCTTAGGCTCTGGCAACGTGAACACTGAAGCTTTCTTT. Translating gives CASSLGSGNVNTEAFF.

The V gene is TRBV4-1, the J gene TRBJ2-7; 7 positions agree with TRBD1. There are 16 residues in the CDR3. V was clipped by 0 bases and J by 7 bases; unmatched bases: 12. Germline V gene sequence: CDR1 MGHRA, CDR2 YSYEKL. The CDR3 loop is CASSQDLQGRVGEQYF. The CDR3, as DNA: TGCGCCAGCAGCCAAGATCTACAGGGGCGAGTGGGAGAGCAGTACTTC.

The chain links TRBV11-2 to TRBJ1-5; D is unresolved. The V gene's germline CDR1 is SGHAT and CDR2 FQNNGV. The CDR3 has 15 amino acids. V dropped 0 bases and J dropped 2 bases, with 8 bases sitting between them. The CDR3 loop is CASSLDYRRNQPQHF. The CDR3 DNA sequence: TGTGCCAGCAGCTTAGATTACAGACGCAATCAGCCCCAGCATTTT.

J is TRBJ2-7 and V is TRBV19; D gene ambiguous. Germline V gives CDR1 LNHDA, CDR2 SQIVND (reference sequence). The CDR3 is 15 amino acids. The germline V and J ends were trimmed by 3 bases and 1 base, with 13 bases remaining between them. The CDR3 is CASSIDLTLSYEQYF. The CDR3 DNA sequence: TGTGCCAGTAGTATTGACCTAACCCTATCCTACGAGCAGTACTTC.

This chain uses TRBV28 with TRBJ2-2, with TRBD2 matching over 10 bases. CDR1 is MDHEN and CDR2 is SYDVKM in the germline V gene. The V segment lost 1 base and the J segment 6 bases; nucleotides outside the gene matches: 11. This CDR3 is built from 18 residues. The chain's CDR3 is CASSLFRTSGNRAGELFF. CDR3 sequence (DNA): TGTGCCAGCAGTTTATTCAGGACTAGCGGCAATCGTGCCGGGGAGCTGTTTTTT.

CDR3 region: CASSLGGRAGEQYF. CDR3 in DNA: TGTGCCAGCAGCTTAGGGGGGAGGGCCGGCGAGCAGTACTTC. The V call is TRBV7-2, the J call TRBJ2-7; 7 bases are shared with TRBD2. Germline V lookup: CDR1 SGHTA, CDR2 FQGNSA. There are 14 residues in the CDR3. J lost 6 bases, V lost 1 base, and 6 bases had no gene match.

This chain uses TRBV19 with TRBJ2-1, with 13 bases lining up with TRBD2. The CDR3 extends over 18 amino acids. Per the germline V gene, CDR1 is LNHDA and CDR2 is SQIVND (reference sequence). The V segment lost 5 bases and the J segment 2 bases; nucleotides outside the gene matches: 9. The CDR3 reads CASSWTSGSPGTYNEQFF. CDR3 sequence (DNA): TGTGCCAGTAGTTGGACTAGCGGGAGCCCCGGTACCTACAATGAGCAGTTCTTC.

The chain is built from TRBV6-5 and TRBJ2-7; 7 bases map to TRBD2. V lost 4 bases, J lost 2 bases, and 8 bases stayed unmatched. The CDR3 runs 15 residues. CDR1 is MNHEY, CDR2 SVGAGI, per germline. CDR3 region: CASSWASGKTYEQYF. CDR3 coding DNA: TGTGCCAGCAGTTGGGCTAGCGGAAAGACCTACGAGCAGTACTTC.

This rearrangement joins TRBV6-6 to TRBJ1-1; no definite D call. The CDR3 is 13 amino acids. The V gene lost 5 bases and the J gene lost 4 bases, with 11 bases spanning the gap. Looked up from germline, CDR1 is MNHNY and CDR2 is SVGAGI (reference sequence). CDR3 sequence reads: CASSRGWGTEAFF. Here the CDR3 DNA reads TGTGCCAGCAGTAGAGGGTGGGGCACTGAAGCTTTCTTT.

The V and J genes are TRBV27 and TRBJ2-7; D is tentatively TRBD1 or TRBD2 (5 bases each). Between the trimmed V and J ends, which lost 5 bases and 4 bases, there was a span of 15 bases. Germline V gene lookup returns CDR1 MNHEY and CDR2 SMNVEV (reference sequence). The CDR3 contains 14 residues. CDR3 sequence (DNA): TGTGCCAGCAGTCCCATGGGGGTTGGTTACGAGCAGTACTTC. Its protein is CASSPMGVGYEQYF.

The chain combines TRBV29-1 with TRBJ2-3; no clear D. Looked up from germline, CDR1 is SQVTM and CDR2 is ANQGSEA. CDR3 length: 12 residues. V gave up 3 bases and J gave up 3 bases, with 7 bases separating them. CDR3 residues: CSVDHGTDTQYF. The CDR3 region has the DNA TGCAGCGTTGATCACGGAACAGATACGCAGTATTTT.

The chain recombines TRBV6-6 with TRBJ2-1; D is ambiguous. This CDR3 has 16 amino acids. Trimming stripped 6 bases from V and 1 base from J, with 16 bases between. Germline V gene sequence: CDR1 MNHNY, CDR2 SVGAGI (reference sequence). In DNA form, the CDR3 reads TGTGCCAGCAGCCTAGGAGCCCCACCATCCTACAATGAGCAGTTCTTC. The encoded protein is CASSLGAPPSYNEQFF.